This T cell receptor beta chain originates from a study of blood T cells in healthy people across ages. Of note for this clonotype: Its antigen is undetermined. A much larger clone is a single base away; this may be a read error.

Primers used in a second PCR of roughly 6 to 11 cycles were a sample-barcoded 5' primer and a J-beta primer mix. All cDNA molecules were each tagged by a template-switch adaptor with 12 random nucleotides. From the 5' RACE reads, TCRdb called clonotypes with MiXCR, one entry per CDR3 protein. Of 760,000 or so distinct CDR3 sequences in the sample, 20% to 30% were seen once. Study observations and caveats: A roughly linear age-dependent decrease characterized TCR beta diversity per million T cells.

The CDR3 spans 12 residues. Trimming shortened V by 0 bases and J by 4 bases, and 3 bases separated the two germline ends. Germline V gene sequence: CDR1 SQVTM, CDR2 ANQGSEA. These same records also appear under a second study, on T cells of mothers and their children. Turning to that study: From each mother came over 10 million TCR beta CDR3 reads, and from each child came a few million.

This TCR came from a boy aged 5-17 years in good health. Sample: blood. This chain uses TRBV29-1 with TRBJ2-2, with D uncertain. CDR3: CSVEDSTGELFF. The CDR3 nucleotides read TGCAGCGTTGAAGACAGCACCGGGGAGCTGTTTTTT.